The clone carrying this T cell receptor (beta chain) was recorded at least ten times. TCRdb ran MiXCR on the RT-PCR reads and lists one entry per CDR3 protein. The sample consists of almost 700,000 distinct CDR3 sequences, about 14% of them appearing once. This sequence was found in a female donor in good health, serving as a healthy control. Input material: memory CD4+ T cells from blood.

The CDR3 protein is CSASPGPNQPQHF. The CDR3 DNA reads as TGCAGTGCTTCTCCGGGCCCCAATCAGCCCCAGCATTTT. The chain uses TRBV20-1 and TRBJ1-5; D remains unclear. Trimming shortened V by 5 bases and J by 3 bases, and 11 bases separated the two germline ends. Germline V gene lookup returns CDR1 DFQATT and CDR2 SNEGSKA (reference sequence). The CDR3 has 13 residues.